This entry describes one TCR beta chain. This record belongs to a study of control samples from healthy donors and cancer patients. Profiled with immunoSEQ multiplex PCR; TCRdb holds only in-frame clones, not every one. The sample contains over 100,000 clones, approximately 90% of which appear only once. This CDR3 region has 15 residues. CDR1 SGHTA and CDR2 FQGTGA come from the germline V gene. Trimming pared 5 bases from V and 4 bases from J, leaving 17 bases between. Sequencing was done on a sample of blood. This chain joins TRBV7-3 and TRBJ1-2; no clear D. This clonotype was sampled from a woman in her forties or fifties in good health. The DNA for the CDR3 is TGTGCCAGCAGCGATCCGGGCGACGTCTCCTATGGCTACACCTTC. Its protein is CASSDPGDVSYGYTF. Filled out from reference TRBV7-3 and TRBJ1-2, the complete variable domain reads GAGVSQTPSNKVTEKGKYVELRCDPISGHTALYWYRQSLGQGPEFLIYFQGTGAADDSGLPNDRFFAVRPEGSVSTLKIQRTERGDSAVYLCASSDPGDVSYGYTFGSGTRLTVV.